A single sample gave rise to the 5 T cell receptor beta chains below, sequenced in a study of T cell changes during pregnancy in multiple sclerosis. This table comes from immunoSEQ multiplex PCR, and its TCRdb copy is limited to in-frame clones, with some not included. The sample yields 45,000 or so clones, more than 85% seen once. Specimen: CD8+ T cells from peripheral blood mononuclear cells, collected after pregnancy. These receptors were taken from a female donor with multiple sclerosis, enrolled in a pregnancy study.

The V call is TRBV27, the J call TRBJ1-2; no firm D call. CDR3 length: 17 residues. Between the trimmed V and J ends, which lost 5 bases and 7 bases, there was a span of 26 bases. Germline CDR1 MNHEY, CDR2 SMNVEV (reference sequence). The DNA of the CDR3 is TGTGCCAGCAGTCCGACCGACGGAGTAGGTTTCCTTACTGGCTACACCTTC. It codes for CASSPTDGVGFLTGYTF.

This chain uses TRBV4-1 with TRBJ2-5; 8 positions match TRBD1. V shed 4 bases, J shed 1 base, and the junction held 5 bases outside the gene matches. This CDR3 spans 15 amino acids. Looked up from germline, CDR1 is MGHRA and CDR2 is YSYEKL. Written as DNA, the CDR3 is TGCGCCAGCAGCCCTCAGACAGGGGCCCAAGAGACCCAGTACTTC. Translated, it gives CASSPQTGAQETQYF.

The chain recombines TRBV4-2 with TRBJ1-4; the D is unclear. Germline CDR1 LGHNA, CDR2 YNFKEQ. The CDR3 contains 14 residues. Trimming left V 0 bases short and J 8 bases short, with 10 bases between. The CDR3 nucleotides are TGTGCCAGCAGCCAAGAAGAGGAAAGCGAAAAACTGTTTTTT. This sequence encodes CASSQEEESEKLFF.

The chain combines TRBV5-8 with TRBJ1-5; TRBD1 matches 7 bases. This CDR3 has 15 amino acids. The V and J ends lost 3 bases and 3 bases, in that order; junction bases with no gene match: 6. CDR1 SGHTS and CDR2 YDEGEE come from the germline V gene. CDR3: CASSSGTAINQPQHF. CDR3 sequence (DNA): TGTGCCAGCAGCTCGGGGACAGCCATCAATCAGCCCCAGCATTTT.

The chain has TRBV30 and TRBJ1-1; D might be TRBD1 (6 bases). CDR3 length: 12 amino acids. CDR1 and CDR2 (germline): GTSNPN, SVGIG (reference sequence). V dropped 5 bases and J dropped 7 bases, with 14 bases sitting between them. CDR3: CAWGLDRSEAFF. DNA for the CDR3: TGTGCCTGGGGACTCGACAGGAGTGAAGCTTTCTTT.